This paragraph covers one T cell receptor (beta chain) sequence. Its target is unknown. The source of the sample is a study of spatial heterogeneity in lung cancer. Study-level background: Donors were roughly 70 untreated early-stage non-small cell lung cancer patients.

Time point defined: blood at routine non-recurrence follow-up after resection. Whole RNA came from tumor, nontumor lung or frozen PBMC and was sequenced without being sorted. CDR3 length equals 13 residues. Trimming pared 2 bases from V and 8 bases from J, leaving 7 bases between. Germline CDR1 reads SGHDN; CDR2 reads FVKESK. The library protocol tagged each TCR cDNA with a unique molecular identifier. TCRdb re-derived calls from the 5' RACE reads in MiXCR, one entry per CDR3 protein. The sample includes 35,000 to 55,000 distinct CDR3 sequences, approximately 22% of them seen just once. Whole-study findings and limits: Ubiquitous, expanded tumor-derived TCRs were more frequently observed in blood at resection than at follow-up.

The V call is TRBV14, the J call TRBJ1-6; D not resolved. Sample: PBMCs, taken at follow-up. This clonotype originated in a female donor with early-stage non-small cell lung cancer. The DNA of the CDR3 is TGTGCCAGCAGCCAAAGTCTCTATTCACCCCTCCACTTT. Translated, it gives CASSQSLYSPLHF.